This TCR beta chain emerged from a study of molecular identifiers for immune sequencing clone quantification. About the research overall: In replicates, RNA taken from roughly 20,000 or 100,000 naive CD8 cells was divided five ways, and four portions underwent sequencing.

With listed TCR primers and previously described methods, bulk TCR libraries were prepared. TCRdb re-analysed the PCR reads in MiXCR, keeping a single row per CDR3 protein. The sample holds around 460,000 distinct CDR3 sequences; over 20% are singletons and the top ten take around 0.84%. Findings of the study overall: Clones of above 20 RNA copies carried over 98% of effector molecules; in naive cells they carried under 1%.

This CDR3 is built from 16 residues. The ends were cut back, 5 bases at V and 0 bases at J, with 19 bases in the middle. Germline V gene sequence: CDR1 DFQATT, CDR2 SNEGSKA (reference sequence). This clonotype was picked up many times. What it binds is unknown. Material: naive CD8+ T cells from blood, with Jurkat cell RNA spiked in. Subset reported: FACS-sorted CD8+CD4-CCR7+CD45RA+ naive T cells. This receptor was identified in a human donor in good health. Some libraries in this study had Jurkat cell RNA spiked in. The rearrangement uses TRBV20-1 and TRBJ2-5; perhaps TRBD1 as D (6 bases). The CDR3 is CSAPFPGHPYQETQYF. The CDR3 bases are TGCAGTGCTCCATTTCCGGGACACCCGTACCAAGAGACCCAGTACTTC.